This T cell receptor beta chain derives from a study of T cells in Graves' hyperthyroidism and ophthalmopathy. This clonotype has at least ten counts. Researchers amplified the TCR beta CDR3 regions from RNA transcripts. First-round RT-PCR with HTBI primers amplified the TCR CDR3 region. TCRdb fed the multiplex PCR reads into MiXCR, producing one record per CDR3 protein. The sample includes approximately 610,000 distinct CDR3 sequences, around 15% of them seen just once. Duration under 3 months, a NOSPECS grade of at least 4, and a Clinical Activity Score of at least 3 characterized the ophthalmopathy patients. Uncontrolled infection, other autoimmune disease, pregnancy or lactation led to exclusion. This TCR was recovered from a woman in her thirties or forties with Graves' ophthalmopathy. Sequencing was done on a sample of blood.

This CDR3 reads CASSSQPYGYTF. DNA of the CDR3: TGTGCCAGCAGCTCACAACCCTATGGCTACACCTTC. The V call is TRBV7-6, the J call TRBJ1-2, with D unresolved. Germline CDR1 reads SGHVS; CDR2 reads FNYEAQ. V gave up 4 bases and J gave up 4 bases, with 7 bases separating them. This CDR3 is built from 12 residues.